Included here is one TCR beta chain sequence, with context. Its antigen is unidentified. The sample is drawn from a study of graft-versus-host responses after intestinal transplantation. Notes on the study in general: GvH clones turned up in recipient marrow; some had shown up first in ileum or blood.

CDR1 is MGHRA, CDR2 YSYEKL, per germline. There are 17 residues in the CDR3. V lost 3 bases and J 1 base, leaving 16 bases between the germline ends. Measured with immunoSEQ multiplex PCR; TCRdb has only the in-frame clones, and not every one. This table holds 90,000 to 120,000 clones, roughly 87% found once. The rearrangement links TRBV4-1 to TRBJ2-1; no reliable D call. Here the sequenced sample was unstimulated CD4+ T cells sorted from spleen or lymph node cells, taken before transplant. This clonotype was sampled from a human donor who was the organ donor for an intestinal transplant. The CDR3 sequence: CASSHRRAGNSYNEQFF. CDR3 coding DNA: TGCGCCAGCAGCCACCGTAGGGCCGGAAATTCCTACAATGAGCAGTTCTTC.